The clone carrying this TCR beta chain was observed once. This record comes from a study of blood T cell repertoires in COVID-19. About the research overall: Nucleic acid was either cDNA or gDNA, and it came from T cells, B-cell-depleted T cells, or PBMCs.

The CDR3 covers 14 residues. CDR1 and CDR2 (germline): SGHTA, FQGNSA. V was trimmed by 2 bases and J by 0 bases, leaving 6 bases between them. Source study methods: Reference gene primer amplification gave estimated nucleated cell counts. Sequencing was performed with immunoSEQ multiplex PCR; in TCRdb, only in-frame clones are kept and a portion is missing. Clone size and V and J calls were adopted from that table, with D and trimming inferred from the DNA. The data show about 110,000 clones, about 85% seen once. The chain joins TRBV7-2 to TRBJ2-3; D unresolved. This clonotype originated in a human donor in a cohort sampled during active COVID-19. The source material was peripheral blood. For the CDR3, the DNA is TGTGCCAGCAGCTTACAGCGTAGCACAGATACGCAGTATTTT. Translation gives CASSLQRSTDTQYF.